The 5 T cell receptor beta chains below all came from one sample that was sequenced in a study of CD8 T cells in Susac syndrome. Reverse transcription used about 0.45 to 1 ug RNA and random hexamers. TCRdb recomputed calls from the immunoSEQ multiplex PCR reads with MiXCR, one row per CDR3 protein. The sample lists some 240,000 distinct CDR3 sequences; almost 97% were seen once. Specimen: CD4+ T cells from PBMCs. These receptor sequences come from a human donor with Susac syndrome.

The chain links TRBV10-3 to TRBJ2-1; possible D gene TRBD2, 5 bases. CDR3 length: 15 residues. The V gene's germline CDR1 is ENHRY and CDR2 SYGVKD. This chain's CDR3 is CAHSSRGSMLDEQFF. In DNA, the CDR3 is TGTGCACACTCCAGTCGGGGATCCATGTTGGATGAGCAGTTCTTC.

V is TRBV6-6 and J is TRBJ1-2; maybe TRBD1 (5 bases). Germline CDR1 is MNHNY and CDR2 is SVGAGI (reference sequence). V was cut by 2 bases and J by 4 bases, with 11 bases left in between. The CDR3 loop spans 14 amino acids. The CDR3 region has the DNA TGTGCCAGCAGTTACGGTGGGGGTTCCTATGGCTACACCTTC. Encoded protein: CASSYGGGSYGYTF.

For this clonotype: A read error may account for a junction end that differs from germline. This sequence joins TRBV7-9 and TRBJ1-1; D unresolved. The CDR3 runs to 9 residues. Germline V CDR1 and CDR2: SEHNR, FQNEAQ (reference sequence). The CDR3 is CASSGPPSF. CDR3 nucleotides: TGTGCCAGCAGCGGTCCTCCGTCCTTT.

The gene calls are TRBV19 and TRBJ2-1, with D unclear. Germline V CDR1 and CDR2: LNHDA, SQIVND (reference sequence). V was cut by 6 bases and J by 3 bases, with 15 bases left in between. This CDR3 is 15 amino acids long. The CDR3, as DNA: TGTGCCAGTAGAGACTTCCCTCCTATCTACAATGAGCAGTTCTTC. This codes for CASRDFPPIYNEQFF.

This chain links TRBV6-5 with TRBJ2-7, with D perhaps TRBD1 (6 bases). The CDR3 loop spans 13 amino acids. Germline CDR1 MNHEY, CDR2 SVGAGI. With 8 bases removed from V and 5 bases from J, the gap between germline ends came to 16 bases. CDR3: CASALQGLNEQYF. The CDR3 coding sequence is TGTGCCAGCGCATTACAGGGTTTGAACGAGCAGTACTTC.